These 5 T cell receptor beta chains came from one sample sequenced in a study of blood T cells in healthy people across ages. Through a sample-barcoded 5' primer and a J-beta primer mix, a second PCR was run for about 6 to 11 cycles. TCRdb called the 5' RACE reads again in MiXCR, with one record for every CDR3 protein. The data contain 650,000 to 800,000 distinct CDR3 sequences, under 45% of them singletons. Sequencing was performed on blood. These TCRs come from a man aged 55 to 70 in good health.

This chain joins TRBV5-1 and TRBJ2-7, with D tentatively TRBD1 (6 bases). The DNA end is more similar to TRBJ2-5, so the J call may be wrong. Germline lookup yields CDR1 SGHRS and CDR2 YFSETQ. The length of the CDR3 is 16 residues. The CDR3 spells CASSLYAGAIQETQYF. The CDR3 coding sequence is TGCGCCAGCAGCTTATATGCAGGGGCCATCCAAGAGACCCAGTACTTC.

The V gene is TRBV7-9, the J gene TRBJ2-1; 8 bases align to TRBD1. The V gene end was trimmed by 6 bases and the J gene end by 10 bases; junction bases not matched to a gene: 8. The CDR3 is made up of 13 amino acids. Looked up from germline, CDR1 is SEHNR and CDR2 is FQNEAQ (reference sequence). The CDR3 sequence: CASRRTGQLEQFF. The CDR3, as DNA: TGTGCCAGCAGAAGGACAGGGCAATTGGAGCAGTTCTTC.

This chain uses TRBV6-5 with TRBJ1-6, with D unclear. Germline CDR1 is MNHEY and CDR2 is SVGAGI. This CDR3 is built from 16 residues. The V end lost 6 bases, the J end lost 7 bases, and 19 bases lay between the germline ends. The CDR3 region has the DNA TGTGCCAGCAGGGCCCCCGGAAAGGGAGACAATTCACCCCTCCACTTT. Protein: CASRAPGKGDNSPLHF.

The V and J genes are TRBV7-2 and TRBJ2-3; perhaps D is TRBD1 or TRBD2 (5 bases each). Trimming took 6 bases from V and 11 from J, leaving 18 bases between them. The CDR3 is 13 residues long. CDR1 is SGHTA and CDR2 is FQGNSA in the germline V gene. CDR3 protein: CASRSRDGRRQYF. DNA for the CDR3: TGTGCCAGCAGGTCCAGGGACGGTAGAAGGCAGTATTTT.

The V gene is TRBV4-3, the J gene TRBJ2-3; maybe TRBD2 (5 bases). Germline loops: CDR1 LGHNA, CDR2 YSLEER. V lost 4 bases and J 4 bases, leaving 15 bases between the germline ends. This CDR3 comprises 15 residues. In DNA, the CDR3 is TGCGCCAGCAGCCGCCGACTTGGCGGGCCAGATACGCAGTATTTT. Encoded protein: CASSRRLGGPDTQYF.